These 7 T cell receptor beta chains came from one sample sequenced in a study of beta chain features in type 1 diabetes. Every isolated RNA sample was fully reverse transcribed, so sequencing captured expressed TCRB transcripts. Sequencing used immunoSEQ multiplex PCR; TCRdb keeps in-frame clones, though not all of them. The sample yields roughly 380,000 clones, about 18% seen once. Specimen: naive CD4+ T cells from blood. The receptor set was obtained from a woman under 30 in good health.

The chain has TRBV18 and TRBJ2-7; a weak D match, TRBD2 (5 bases). CDR1 is KGHSH, CDR2 LQKENI, per germline. CDR3 length equals 13 residues. V dropped 6 bases and J dropped 2 bases, with 11 bases sitting between them. The CDR3 loop reads CASSLGRAYEQYF. The CDR3 coding sequence is TGTGCCAGCTCCCTTGGGCGGGCCTACGAGCAGTACTTC.

The chain couples TRBV9 to TRBJ2-3; TRBD2 aligns across 12 bases. V trimming: 1 base; J trimming: 2 bases; junction bases outside the gene matches: 5. CDR1 is SGDLS and CDR2 is YYNGEE in the germline V gene. This CDR3 contains 17 residues. The CDR3 protein is CASSVLAGGPATDTQYF. The DNA for the CDR3 is TGTGCCAGCAGCGTACTAGCGGGGGGGCCGGCCACAGATACGCAGTATTTT.

CDR3 sequence reads: CASTAGRAGYEQFF. The CDR3 coding sequence is TGTGCCAGCACTGCCGGGAGGGCCGGTTATGAGCAGTTCTTC. V gene TRBV2 combines with J gene TRBJ2-1, with 8 nucleotides matching TRBD2. Germline V gene lookup returns CDR1 SNHLY and CDR2 FYNNEI. The CDR3 has 14 residues. Germline trimming cut 7 bases from V and 8 bases from J; bases unmatched to any gene: 10.

The chain employs TRBV2 and TRBJ2-5; D may be TRBD1 (6 bases). The CDR3 covers 12 residues. CDR1 is SNHLY, CDR2 FYNNEI, per germline. The V gene lost 3 bases and the J gene lost 9 bases, with 11 bases spanning the gap. CDR3 bases: TGTGCCAGCAGTGAGGGACCAGGGGCCCAGTACTTC. Protein product: CASSEGPGAQYF.

This clone was counted only a few times. The genes are TRBV7-9 and TRBJ2-5; 9 bases agree with TRBD1. The CDR3 runs 15 residues. The trim removed 5 bases at V and 5 bases at J, leaving 9 bases unmatched. The germline gives CDR1 SEHNR, CDR2 FQNEAQ (reference sequence). CDR3 amino acids: CASSIFTGGVETQYF. CDR3 DNA: TGTGCCAGCAGCATCTTTACAGGGGGCGTCGAGACCCAGTACTTC.

This chain links TRBV29-1 with TRBJ1-2; 8 bases align to TRBD1. This CDR3 contains 14 residues. The trim removed 0 bases at V and 6 bases at J, leaving 6 bases unmatched. Germline V gene sequence: CDR1 SQVTM, CDR2 ANQGSEA. The CDR3 here is CSVEEYTGGNGYTF. The DNA for the CDR3 is TGCAGCGTTGAAGAGTACACAGGGGGTAATGGCTACACCTTC.

V usage is TRBV12-1 and J usage is TRBJ2-7; the tabulated D call, TRBD1, remains unverified against the DNA. TRBV12-1 represents a pseudogene. The CDR3 is 12 amino acids. The CDR3 DNA is TGTGCCAGCAGCCTTAGGGGCCACGAGCAGTACTTC. Protein: CASSLRGHEQYF.